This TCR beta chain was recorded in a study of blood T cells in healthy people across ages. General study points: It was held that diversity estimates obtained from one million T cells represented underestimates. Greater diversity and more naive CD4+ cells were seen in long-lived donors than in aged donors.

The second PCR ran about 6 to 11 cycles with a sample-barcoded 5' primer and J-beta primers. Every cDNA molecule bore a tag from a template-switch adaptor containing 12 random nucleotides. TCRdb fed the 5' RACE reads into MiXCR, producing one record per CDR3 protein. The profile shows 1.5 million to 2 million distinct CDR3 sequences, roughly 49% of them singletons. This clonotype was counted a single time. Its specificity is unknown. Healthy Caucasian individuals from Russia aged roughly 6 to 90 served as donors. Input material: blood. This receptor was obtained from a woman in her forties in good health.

In DNA form, the CDR3 reads TGCAGTGCTAGAGATGGGGGCCGGGACGTAGGAGAGACCCAGTACTTC. This sequence encodes CSARDGGRDVGETQYF. This chain uses TRBV20-1 with TRBJ2-5, with a weak D call TRBD1 (6 bases). Germline assignment: CDR1 DFQATT and CDR2 SNEGSKA (reference sequence). The CDR3 totals 16 residues. V was trimmed by 0 bases and J by 4 bases, leaving 18 bases between them.